This section outlines one T cell receptor beta chain sequence together with its context. Trimming took off 3 bases at V and 0 bases at J, with 9 bases between the two ends. The germline CDR1 and CDR2 sequences are MDHEN and SYDVKM. This CDR3 spans 15 amino acids. These data belong to a study of blood T cell repertoires in COVID-19. Study details: PBMCs, B-cell-depleted T cells, or T cells provided the cDNA or gDNA that made up the material.

The authors' processing: Amplification of reference gene primers was used by the study to estimate nucleated cell counts. Here immunoSEQ multiplex PCR was the method, and the copy in TCRdb shows in-frame clones only, minus some. Clone size and V and J calls were adopted from that table, with D and trimming inferred from the DNA. The sample records roughly 180,000 clones, about 88% being singletons. The sample was peripheral blood. The chain uses TRBV28 and TRBJ1-5; D ambiguous. This clonotype originated in a woman aged 25 to 39 with active or convalescent COVID-19. The CDR3 spells CASSLAGYSNQPQHF. Here the CDR3 DNA reads TGTGCCAGCAGTTTGGCAGGATATAGCAATCAGCCCCAGCATTTT.